This passage covers 9 T cell receptor beta chains from one sample sequenced in a study of CD8 T cells in ankylosing spondylitis. TCRdb used MiXCR to reprocess the 5' RACE reads, holding one entry per CDR3 protein. The sample lists around 210,000 distinct CDR3 sequences, over 7% occurring once. Sequencing was carried out using blood, either unsorted or a sorted T cell fraction (not recorded which). These receptors came from a female donor with ankylosing spondylitis or in good health (not recorded which).

This clonotype was counted ten times or more. CDR3 protein: CSADKRDRNSRNYGYTF. CDR3 DNA sequence: TGCAGCGCCGATAAACGGGACAGGAATTCGCGTAACTATGGCTACACCTTC. The rearrangement uses TRBV29-1 and TRBJ1-2; 8 positions match TRBD1. The CDR3 has 17 amino acids. V shed 7 bases and J 1 base; nucleotides not matched to a gene: 17. The germline V gene encodes CDR1 SQVTM and CDR2 ANQGSEA.

The table lists this clonotype with many counts. CDR3 amino acids: CATSRASYGLAGEVGDEQFF. The CDR3 DNA reads TGTGCCACCAGCAGAGCCAGCTATGGACTAGCGGGAGAGGTGGGGGATGAGCAGTTCTTC. The chain joins TRBV15 to TRBJ2-1, with 13 nucleotides matching TRBD2. V dropped 1 base and J dropped 8; count of bases not matched to a gene: 17. The length of the CDR3 is 20 residues. Looked up from germline, CDR1 is LNHNV and CDR2 is YYDKDF (reference sequence).

In its sample, this clonotype was seen many times. The chain recombines TRBV29-1 with TRBJ1-6; D might be TRBD1 (5 bases). Germline V gene lookup returns CDR1 SQVTM and CDR2 ANQGSEA. The V gene lost 4 bases and the J gene lost 9 bases, with 13 bases spanning the gap. The CDR3 totals 13 residues. CDR3 sequence (DNA): TGCAGCGTTGCGGTGGAAGGGACTTCACCCCTCCACTTT. Protein sequence: CSVAVEGTSPLHF.

For this clonotype: An end of the junction does not agree with germline; a read error may underlie this. CDR3 DNA: TGTGTCAGCAGCTTAGGCGGGACAGGGGGCCAGCCCCAGCATTTT. As protein: CVSSLGGTGGQPQHF. The chain uses TRBV7-9 and TRBJ1-5, with 12 bases identical to TRBD1. From germline, CDR1 is SEHNR and CDR2 FQNEAQ (reference sequence). The CDR3 length is 15 residues.

The chain is built from TRBV5-5 and TRBJ2-1; no clear D gene. In germline, CDR1 is SGHKS, CDR2 YYEKEE (reference sequence). CDR3 length: 16 amino acids. V dropped 0 bases and J dropped 10 bases, with 20 bases sitting between them. The CDR3 nucleotides are TGTGCCAGCAGCTTGGGGACCCATTCCGGCGGACCAGAGCAGTTCTTC. It codes for CASSLGTHSGGPEQFF.

Ten or more counts support this clonotype. At one of its ends the junction is not consistent with the germline gene, which may arise from a read error. The chain recombines TRBV12-3 or TRBV12-4 with TRBJ2-1, with no clear D. The CDR3 length is 11 residues. CDR3 sequence (DNA): TGTGCCAGCAGCTTAGCCGGAGAGCAGTTCTTC. Amino acid sequence: CASSLAGEQFF.

Notes on this clonotype: This may be a read error, as it is one base from a much larger clone. The chain is built from TRBV6-4 and TRBJ2-1; D unclear. Germline CDR1 reads MRHNA; CDR2 reads SNTAGT. The CDR3 is 13 amino acids. CDR3 sequence reads: CVSSEFAGNEQFF. CDR3 nucleotide sequence: TGTGTCAGCAGTGAATTTGCTGGGAATGAGCAGTTCTTC.

This clonotype appeared a few times. The genes are TRBV7-2 and TRBJ2-1; TRBD2 aligns across 10 bases. The CDR3 extends over 16 amino acids. Trimming took 1 base from V and 10 from J; bases not matched to a gene: 10. Looked up from germline, CDR1 is SGHTA and CDR2 is FQGNSA. This CDR3 is CASSLGAGLAVGEQFF. The CDR3 coding sequence is TGTGCCAGCAGCTTAGGTGCCGGACTAGCGGTTGGAGAGCAGTTCTTC.

The rearrangement links TRBV5-8 to TRBJ2-2; D remains unclear. Between the trimmed V and J ends, which lost 5 bases and 9 bases, there was a span of 5 bases. The germline gives CDR1 SGHTS, CDR2 YDEGEE. The CDR3 consists of 10 residues. The CDR3 DNA reads as TGTGCCAGCAGAGGTTGGGAGCTGTTTTTT. It specifies CASRGWELFF.